The 10 T cell receptor beta chains presented below share a single source sample, sequenced in a study of cytomegalovirus exposure and HLA in healthy donors. Sequenced by immunoSEQ multiplex PCR; TCRdb stores in-frame clones only, minus some. The table includes about 120,000 clones, roughly 90% detected once. The sample was PBMCs. The receptors were sampled from a woman under 30 in good health and CMV-seropositive.

The chain employs TRBV9 and TRBJ2-1; TRBD2 agrees at 8 bases. CDR1 and CDR2 (germline): SGDLS, YYNGEE. V shed 4 bases and J 8 bases; nucleotides not matched to a gene: 8. The CDR3 is 14 amino acids. CDR3 DNA sequence: TGTGCCAGCAGCTCGGGACTAGGAGTCCATGAGCAGTTCTTC. Residues: CASSSGLGVHEQFF.

Many counts were recorded for this clone. This chain joins TRBV11-3 and TRBJ1-2, with unresolved D. This CDR3 spans 13 amino acids. Trimming pared 5 bases from V and 6 bases from J, leaving 13 bases between. Per the germline V gene, CDR1 is SGHNT and CDR2 is YENEEA. This CDR3 is CASSDGSEDGYTF. CDR3 sequence (DNA): TGTGCCAGCAGCGACGGGTCAGAGGATGGCTACACCTTC. Variable domain in full (rest from reference TRBV11-3 and TRBJ1-2): EAGVVQSPRYKIIEKKQPVAFWCNPISGHNTLYWYLQNLGQGPELLIRYENEEAVDDSQLPKDRFSAERLKGVDSTLKIQPAELGDSAVYLCASSDGSEDGYTFGSGTRLTVV.

The V call is TRBV19, the J call TRBJ1-6; D gene uncertain. This CDR3 region has 15 residues. V was pared by 7 bases and J by 0 bases, with 10 bases between. Per germline, CDR1 LNHDA and CDR2 SQIVND (reference sequence). The CDR3 DNA is TGTGCCAGTAAGTTGTCGAGCTCCTATAATTCACCCCTCCACTTT. It is translated as CASKLSSSYNSPLHF.

This clone turned up a few times. The chain has TRBV9 and TRBJ1-3; D remains unclear. CDR1 and CDR2 (germline): SGDLS, YYNGEE. The CDR3 totals 15 residues. Trimming took 3 bases from V and 0 from J, leaving 10 bases between them. CDR3 sequence (DNA): TGTGCCAGCAGCGACAGAACTGACTCTGGAAACACCATATATTTT. As protein: CASSDRTDSGNTIYF.

The chain uses TRBV9 and TRBJ1-2; 10 bases line up with TRBD1. This CDR3 is built from 16 residues. The ends lost 0 bases at V and 6 bases at J; junction bases unmatched: 8. Germline V gene sequence: CDR1 SGDLS, CDR2 YYNGEE. The CDR3 DNA reads TGTGCCAGCAGCGTAGGGGCTCTTGGACAGGGGGATGGCTACACCTTC. Protein product: CASSVGALGQGDGYTF.

The V call is TRBV27, the J call TRBJ2-3; D is possibly TRBD1 (6 bases). The CDR3 length is 14 residues. Trimming took 3 bases from V and 6 from J, leaving 13 bases between them. Germline-derived CDR1 and CDR2 are MNHEY and SMNVEV (reference sequence). CDR3 protein: CASSFWGQLDTQYF. In nucleotides, the CDR3 is TGTGCCAGCAGTTTCTGGGGGCAGCTGGATACGCAGTATTTT.

The chain joins TRBV18 to TRBJ2-7; possibly TRBD2 for D (6 bases). V lost 8 bases and J 5 bases, leaving 10 bases between the germline ends. This CDR3 is built from 11 residues. CDR1 is KGHSH and CDR2 is LQKENI in the germline V gene. CDR3 sequence: CASLGGDEQYF. DNA for the CDR3: TGTGCCAGCCTCGGAGGGGACGAGCAGTACTTC.

This chain links TRBV7-9 with TRBJ2-7, with D possibly being TRBD2 (5 bases). V was clipped by 0 bases and J by 0 bases, with 9 bases between them. CDR3 length equals 15 residues. CDR1 SEHNR and CDR2 FQNEAQ come from the germline V gene (reference sequence). The CDR3 is CASSLAPSISYEQYF. The CDR3 coding sequence is TGTGCCAGCAGCTTAGCGCCTAGCATCTCCTACGAGCAGTACTTC.

The chain is built from TRBV15 and TRBJ2-7; D ambiguous. Germline V CDR1 and CDR2: LNHNV, YYDKDF (reference sequence). The CDR3 consists of 20 residues. V dropped 0 bases and J dropped 3 bases, with 27 bases sitting between them. As DNA, the CDR3 is TGTGCCACCAGCAGAGATCTGAAGAGCAGGAAATTTTCATATTACTACGAGCAGTACTTC. Translated, it gives CATSRDLKSRKFSYYYEQYF.

This CDR3 is CASSYSPGQGYEQFF. The CDR3 DNA follows: TGTGCCAGCAGTTACTCGCCGGGACAGGGGTACGAGCAGTTCTTC. The chain is built from TRBV6-5 and TRBJ2-1; 10 bases line up with TRBD1. This CDR3 is built from 15 residues. The germline V gene encodes CDR1 MNHEY and CDR2 SVGAGI. Losses at the gene ends were 0 bases for V and 10 bases for J; bases not matched to a gene: 6.